Listed below are T cell receptor beta chains from one sample, sequenced in a study of blood T cell repertoires in COVID-19. Profiling relied on immunoSEQ multiplex PCR, and the TCRdb table lists in-frame clones only, not all of them. The sample lists 200,000 to 300,000 clones; 65% to 85% were seen once. Sequencing was carried out using peripheral blood. The origin of the receptors is a human donor in a cohort sampled during active COVID-19. The CDR3 runs from the conserved cysteine through the conserved F or W. D genes are given only for firm matches. Rows may omit the clone size; those that give it use once, few, many or a size class.

TRBV5-4	.	.	TRBJ1-2	CASTTSGAGRANYGYTF	TGTGCCAGCACAACATCCGGAGCGGGGAGAGCTAACTATGGCTACACCTTC
TRBV6-5	TRBD1	few	TRBJ2-7	CASSRRDRSYEQYF	TGTGCCAGCAGTCGCCGGGACAGATCCTACGAGCAGTACTTC
TRBV20-1	.	.	TRBJ2-3	CSASILGQDTDTQYF	TGCAGTGCTAGTATTCTGGGGCAGGACACAGATACGCAGTATTTT
TRBV7-9	TRBD1	.	TRBJ1-2	CASSLADRVYGYTF	TGTGCCAGCAGCTTAGCGGACAGGGTCTATGGCTACACCTTC
TRBV9	.	.	TRBJ2-1	CASSVAPSGREQFF	TGTGCCAGCAGCGTAGCCCCCAGCGGTCGGGAGCAGTTCTTC
TRBV10-3	TRBD2	.	TRBJ2-7	CAIRSPAGDYEQYF	TGTGCCATCCGTTCCCCAGCGGGAGACTACGAGCAGTACTTC
TRBV24-1	TRBD1	once	TRBJ2-2	CATSGQGDTGELFF	TGTGCCACTTCAGGACAGGGGGACACCGGGGAGCTGTTTTTT
TRBV20-1	.	.	TRBJ2-1	CSASTWGDSYNEQFF	TGCAGTGCTAGTACGTGGGGAGACTCCTACAATGAGCAGTTCTTC
TRBV27	.	few	TRBJ1-5	CASSFTGMGNQPQHF	TGTGCCAGCAGTTTTACAGGGATGGGGAATCAGCCCCAGCATTTT
TRBV29-1	TRBD1	once	TRBJ1-2	CSVPQGAMGYTF	TGCAGCGTTCCCCAGGGGGCGATGGGCTACACCTTC
TRBV27	.	.	TRBJ2-1	CASSLGLYNEQFF	TGTGCCAGCAGTTTAGGGCTCTACAATGAGCAGTTCTTC
TRBV6-2/TRBV6-3	TRBD1	.	TRBJ2-5	CASSPQGAGSETQYF	TGTGCCAGCAGTCCCCAGGGGGCAGGATCGGAGACCCAGTACTTC
TRBV19	TRBD1	.	TRBJ2-2	CASSTTGNGELFF	TGTGCCAGTAGTACGACAGGGAACGGGGAGCTGTTTTTT
TRBV4-2	.	.	TRBJ1-2	CASSQDRVDYGYTF	TGTGCCAGCAGCCAAGACAGGGTTGACTATGGCTACACCTTC
TRBV3-1/TRBV3-2	.	.	TRBJ2-1	CASSQVQGNEQFF	TGTGCCAGCAGCCAAGTTCAGGGCAATGAGCAGTTCTTC
TRBV18	TRBD2	.	TRBJ2-2	CASSPNLGGGNTGELFF	TGTGCCAGCTCACCAAACCTGGGCGGGGGAAACACCGGGGAGCTGTTTTTT
TRBV18	TRBD2	.	TRBJ2-1	CASSPPGLAGGNEQFF	TGTGCCAGCTCACCCCCGGGCCTAGCGGGAGGTAATGAGCAGTTCTTC
TRBV7-8	.	few	TRBJ1-1	CASSLYGLNTEAFF	TGTGCCAGCAGCTTATACGGGTTGAACACTGAAGCTTTCTTT
TRBV14	.	.	TRBJ1-4	CASSQPSGYNEKLFF	TGTGCCAGCAGCCAACCGTCCGGTTATAATGAAAAACTGTTTTTT
TRBV3-1/TRBV3-2	TRBD1	many	TRBJ1-6	CASSPTGQARSQSPLHF	TGTGCCAGCAGCCCCACCGGACAGGCAAGGAGTCAATCACCCCTCCACTTT
TRBV15	.	once	TRBJ2-7	CATSILRLGGTYEQYF	TGTGCCACCAGCATACTGAGGCTAGGAGGAACCTACGAGCAGTACTTC
TRBV2	.	.	TRBJ2-7	CASTPGVGAYEQYF	TGTGCCAGCACCCCAGGGGTAGGGGCCTACGAGCAGTACTTC
TRBV7-3	TRBD1	.	TRBJ1-2	CASSFGTGDWGYTF	TGTGCCAGCAGCTTCGGGACAGGGGATTGGGGCTACACCTTC
TRBV12-5	.	few	TRBJ1-1	CASGPEMRNTEAFF	TGTGCTAGTGGTCCTGAAATGAGGAACACTGAAGCTTTCTTT
TRBV5-1	.	.	TRBJ1-1	CASSLRQMNTEAFF	TGCGCCAGCAGCTTACGACAAATGAACACTGAAGCTTTCTTT
TRBV30	.	.	TRBJ1-6	CAWGTTGASSYNSPLHF	TGTGCCTGGGGTACCACGGGTGCGAGCTCCTATAATTCACCCCTCCACTTT
TRBV5-1	.	.	TRBJ1-1	CASSTGAEAFF	TGCGCCAGCAGCACTGGGGCAGAAGCTTTCTTT
TRBV5-6	.	.	TRBJ1-2	CASSLKDGVYGYTF	TGTGCCAGCAGCTTGAAGGATGGAGTCTATGGCTACACCTTC
TRBV27	.	.	TRBJ2-7	CASSSHARSYEQYF	TGTGCCAGCAGTTCCCACGCGCGCTCCTACGAGCAGTACTTC
TRBV5-1	TRBD1	.	TRBJ2-5	CASSSLPLQGRLQETQYF	TGCGCCAGCAGCTCCCTACCACTACAGGGGCGTTTACAAGAGACCCAGTACTTC
TRBV6-4	TRBD2	.	TRBJ2-3	CASSEPSGGPDTQYF	TGTGCCAGCAGTGAGCCTAGCGGGGGGCCAGATACGCAGTATTTT
TRBV28	TRBD1	.	TRBJ2-7	CASRGDRGTLYEQYF	TGTGCCAGCAGGGGGGACAGGGGGACCCTGTACGAGCAGTACTTC
TRBV27	TRBD1	.	TRBJ1-2	CASSRGDRGGGYTF	TGTGCCAGCAGTAGGGGGGACAGGGGGGGCGGCTACACCTTC
TRBV4-1	.	few	TRBJ1-5	CASSQDEAQPQHF	TGCGCCAGCAGCCAAGATGAGGCGCAGCCCCAGCATTTT
TRBV10-1	TRBD2	.	TRBJ2-2	CASRPSGSLAGELFF	TGCGCCAGCCGCCCTAGCGGGAGTTTAGCCGGGGAGCTGTTTTTT
TRBV3-1/TRBV3-2	.	.	TRBJ2-6	CASSLSVSGANVLTF	TGTGCCAGCAGTCTTAGCGTCTCTGGGGCCAACGTCCTGACTTTC